This T cell receptor (beta chain) was identified in a study of beta chain features in type 1 diabetes. Study-level results: Among patients with Type 1 diabetes, TCRB CDR3s were moderately but significantly shorter in every one of the four CD4+ subsets. Comparison showed that naive, central memory and Treg TCRB repertoires appeared more similar among patients than among healthy donors.

The investigators reverse transcribed all of the isolated RNA, so they sequenced expressed TCRB transcripts. The assay was immunoSEQ multiplex PCR, and TCRdb's table has in-frame clones only and misses some. This sample has nearly 700,000 clones, with 13% found just once. This clone was counted a few times. The antigen is undetermined. CDR3 size: 11 residues. V lost 7 bases to trimming and J lost 7 bases, with 10 bases between them. From germline, CDR1 is MDHEN and CDR2 SYDVKM. The chain employs TRBV28 and TRBJ1-2, with D unclear. The sequence derives from a man younger than 30 with type 1 diabetes. The sample taken for sequencing was naive CD4+ T cells from blood. The CDR3 DNA reads as TGTGCCAGCACCGCTTTGGGTGGCTACACCTTC. Translation gives CASTALGGYTF.